This T cell receptor (beta chain) was identified during a study of shared clonotypes between healthy human individuals. Study at large: Three plates were used per donor for CD4 naive, three for CD4 memory, two for CD8 naive and one for CD8 memory.

From germline, CDR1 is MDHEN and CDR2 SYDVKM. This CDR3 is built from 17 residues. The germline V and J ends were trimmed by 3 bases and 8 bases, with 25 bases remaining between them. The donors were adults (healthy and HIV-negative) with no recent acute infections or vaccinations. Around 220 ng DNA, 30,000 to 35,000 T cell genomes, went into each sorted-subset replicate PCR. Method: immunoSEQ multiplex PCR; TCRdb's copy keeps in-frame clones and lacks some. This sample has millions of clones, with roughly 96% found just once. The sequence was collected from a man aged 18 to 29 in good health. The chain links TRBV28 to TRBJ1-2; D might be TRBD1 (6 bases). The sequencing sample was made of naive CD4+ T cells sorted from blood. Indicated subset: CD45RA+ positively selected. CDR3 sequence: CASSFVTGLSLYQGYTF. CDR3 bases: TGTGCCAGCAGTTTTGTAACAGGGTTATCCCTTTATCAGGGCTACACCTTC.